This passage covers 30 T cell receptor beta chains from one sample sequenced in a study of T cell responses to AZD1222 COVID-19 vaccine. Sequencing used immunoSEQ multiplex PCR; TCRdb keeps in-frame clones, though not all of them. The sample records some 120,000 clones, about nine tenths being singletons. The sequencing used peripheral blood, collected 28 days after the second dose of the MenACWY control vaccine. All receptors come from an adult who received the MenACWY meningococcal vaccine as a control.

V and J are TRBV10-1 and TRBJ2-3, with 10 bases lining up with TRBD2. There are 17 residues in the CDR3. V dropped 3 bases and J dropped 9; count of bases not matched to a gene: 15. Germline V gene lookup returns CDR1 WNHNN and CDR2 SYGVQD (reference sequence). The CDR3 here is CASSEGRASGGPPTQYF. Here the CDR3 DNA reads TGCGCCAGCAGTGAAGGCAGGGCTAGCGGGGGACCCCCAACGCAGTATTTT.

The chain is built from TRBV11-2 and TRBJ2-1, with D possibly being TRBD1 (5 bases). The CDR3 covers 16 residues. Trimming stripped 5 bases from V and 2 bases from J, with 16 bases between. CDR1 SGHAT and CDR2 FQNNGV come from the germline V gene. The CDR3 region has the DNA TGTGCCAGCAGCCCATACCGACGGACACCCTACAATGAGCAGTTCTTC. Protein: CASSPYRRTPYNEQFF.

This clone was observed once. This chain connects TRBV6-1 to TRBJ1-1, with D tentatively TRBD1 (5 bases). The CDR3 has 14 residues. Germline V CDR1 and CDR2: MNHNS, SASEGT. V shed 1 base and J shed 5 bases, with 11 bases lying between them. The CDR3 coding sequence is TGTGCCAGCAGTGAAGGGGCAGGGTGGACTGAAGCTTTCTTT. It is translated as CASSEGAGWTEAFF.

V gene TRBV11-3 combines with J gene TRBJ2-1; 12 bases are a match to TRBD2. This CDR3 has 14 residues. With 5 bases clipped from V and 11 bases from J, the junction kept 7 bases outside the gene matches. From germline, CDR1 is SGHNT and CDR2 YENEEA. CDR3 loop: CASSPTTSGSKQFF. CDR3 bases: TGTGCCAGCAGCCCCACGACTAGCGGGAGCAAGCAGTTCTTC. The complete variable domain, with remaining parts taken from reference TRBV11-3 and TRBJ2-1, reads EAGVVQSPRYKIIEKKQPVAFWCNPISGHNTLYWYLQNLGQGPELLIRYENEEAVDDSQLPKDRFSAERLKGVDSTLKIQPAELGDSAVYLCASSPTTSGSKQFFGPGTRLTVL.

This chain uses TRBV7-8 with TRBJ1-5; no clear D. V shed 2 bases and J shed 4 bases, with 6 bases lying between them. The V gene's germline CDR1 is SGHVS and CDR2 FQNEAQ. This CDR3 is 13 amino acids long. DNA for the CDR3: TGTGCCAGCAGCTTAACCCCGAATCAGCCCCAGCATTTT. Translating it yields CASSLTPNQPQHF.

This clone has only one observation. The chain joins TRBV7-2 to TRBJ2-2, with unresolved D. The CDR3 covers 13 residues. The germline V and J ends were trimmed by 8 bases and 0 bases, with 7 bases remaining between them. CDR1 and CDR2 from the germline V gene are SGHTA and FQGNSA. The CDR3 nucleotides read TGTGCCAGCGGCGCAACGAACACCGGGGAGCTGTTTTTT. Translating gives CASGATNTGELFF.

This clone was seen a handful of times. This sequence joins TRBV6-4 and TRBJ2-7, with D unresolved. Germline V lookup: CDR1 MRHNA, CDR2 SNTAGT. CDR3 length: 15 residues. V dropped 6 bases and J dropped 4 bases, with 19 bases sitting between them. CDR3 loop: CASRATGWAPYEQYV. The CDR3 DNA reads TGTGCCAGCAGGGCTACTGGTTGGGCACCTTACGAGCAGTACGTC.

V gene TRBV3-1 (or the pseudogene TRBV3-2) combines with J gene TRBJ2-6; a weak D match, TRBD1 (5 bases). V gave up 7 bases and J gave up 0 bases, with 19 bases separating them. This CDR3 is 18 amino acids long. The germline V gene encodes CDR1 LGHDT and CDR2 YNNKEL (reference sequence). CDR3 amino acids: CASTLFTGSFSGANVLTF. The DNA of the CDR3 is TGTGCCAGCACCCTTTTTACAGGCTCCTTCTCTGGGGCCAACGTCCTGACTTTC.

This clone was observed once. This chain joins TRBV6-2 or TRBV6-3 and TRBJ1-5; 9 nucleotides align to TRBD1. V lost 6 bases and J lost 15; bases outside the gene matches: 6. The V gene's germline CDR1 is MNHEY and CDR2 SVGEGT. This CDR3 has 11 residues. CDR3 residues: CASSLGDRAHF. Here the CDR3 DNA reads TGTGCCAGCAGCCTTGGGGACAGGGCGCATTTT.

CDR3 sequence reads: CASSAVNEKLFF. The CDR3 DNA is TGTGCCAGTAGCGCCGTTAATGAAAAACTGTTTTTT. The rearrangement uses TRBV19 and TRBJ1-4; D remains ambiguous. CDR3 length equals 12 residues. Germline loops: CDR1 LNHDA, CDR2 SQIVND (reference sequence). V lost 6 bases and J 4 bases, leaving 6 bases between the germline ends.

The chain uses TRBV3-1 (or the pseudogene TRBV3-2) and TRBJ1-1; 12 positions agree with TRBD1. The CDR3 has 17 residues. Looked up from germline, CDR1 is LGHDT and CDR2 is YNNKEL (reference sequence). The V and J ends lost 3 bases and 1 base, in that order; junction bases with no gene match: 6. This chain's CDR3 is CASSQGGQGAGNTEAFF. CDR3 DNA sequence: TGTGCCAGCAGCCAGGGGGGACAGGGGGCCGGGAACACTGAAGCTTTCTTT.

The chain has TRBV5-1 and TRBJ2-1; D unclear. This CDR3 comprises 12 residues. Germline lookup yields CDR1 SGHRS and CDR2 YFSETQ. Trimming removed 0 bases from V and 8 bases from J, with 6 bases in between. The CDR3 region is CASSLELDEQFF. The CDR3 nucleotides are TGCGCCAGCAGCTTGGAGTTAGATGAGCAGTTCTTC. Complete variable domain (other parts from reference TRBV5-1 and TRBJ2-1): KAGVTQTPRYLIKTRGQQVTLSCSPISGHRSVSWYQQTPGQGLQFLFEYFSETQRNKGNFPGRFSGRQFSNSRSEMNVSTLELGDSALYLCASSLELDEQFFGPGTRLTVL.

To note about this clone: In the same sample, other DNA sequences code for this CDR3. This chain uses TRBV5-4 with TRBJ2-3; D is unresolved. Germline-derived CDR1 and CDR2 are SGHNT and YYREEE (reference sequence). V lost 2 bases to trimming and J lost 2 bases, with 3 bases between them. CDR3 length: 12 residues. This chain's CDR3 is CASSFSTDTQYF. In DNA, the CDR3 is TGTGCCAGCAGCTTTTCCACAGATACGCAGTATTTT.

The CDR3 sequence is CASSHQTGNEKLFF. In DNA form, the CDR3 reads TGTGCCAGTAGCCATCAGACGGGTAATGAAAAACTGTTTTTT. The chain couples TRBV19 to TRBJ1-4; D ambiguous. This CDR3 spans 14 amino acids. Trimming took 6 bases from V and 4 from J, leaving 12 bases between them. Per the germline V gene, CDR1 is LNHDA and CDR2 is SQIVND (reference sequence). The variable domain in full, with the rest retrieved from reference TRBV19 and TRBJ1-4, is DGGITQSPKYLFRKEGQNVTLSCEQNLNHDAMYWYRQDPGQGLRLIYYSQIVNDFQKGDIAEGYSVSREKKESFPLTVTSAQKNPTAFYLCASSHQTGNEKLFFGSGTQLSVL.

This clone was seen only once. The chain is built from TRBV28 and TRBJ1-1; D ambiguous. CDR1 MDHEN and CDR2 SYDVKM come from the germline V gene. V gave up 6 bases and J gave up 1 base, with 15 bases separating them. CDR3 length: 15 amino acids. CDR3 residues: CASRASLGRNTEAFF. CDR3 nucleotide sequence: TGTGCCAGCAGAGCCTCTCTAGGACGGAACACTGAAGCTTTCTTT.

The genes are TRBV19 and TRBJ2-2; perhaps TRBD2 as D (7 bases). The V end was cut by 7 bases, the J end by 2 bases, with 11 bases between. Looked up from germline, CDR1 is LNHDA and CDR2 is SQIVND (reference sequence). The CDR3 extends over 14 amino acids. CDR3 region: CASTSGTNTGELFF. Written as DNA, the CDR3 is TGTGCCAGTACCAGCGGGACAAACACCGGGGAGCTGTTTTTT.

The genes are TRBV7-2 and TRBJ1-2; D ambiguous. The CDR3 runs 12 residues. Germline values: CDR1 SGHTA, CDR2 FQGNSA. V was trimmed by 1 base and J by 7 bases, leaving 7 bases between them. CDR3: CASSLVGFGYTF. In DNA, the CDR3 is TGTGCCAGCAGCTTAGTGGGGTTTGGCTACACCTTC.

The chain employs TRBV7-3 and TRBJ2-7; TRBD1 matches at 7 bases. V was clipped by 6 bases and J by 5 bases; unmatched bases: 4. Germline CDR1 reads SGHTA; CDR2 reads FQGTGA. The CDR3 is 12 amino acids. CDR3 in amino acids: CASRLGQNEQYF. The CDR3 coding sequence is TGTGCCAGCAGGTTGGGACAGAACGAGCAGTACTTC.

The chain combines TRBV28 with TRBJ1-2; the D gene is possibly TRBD1 (5 bases). CDR1 is MDHEN and CDR2 is SYDVKM in the germline V gene. This CDR3 has 12 amino acids. V was cut by 8 bases and J by 5 bases, with 12 bases left in between. CDR3: CASGLGGYGYTF. The CDR3 nucleotides read TGTGCCAGCGGCCTGGGGGGGTATGGCTACACCTTC.

The rearrangement uses TRBV7-2 and TRBJ1-2; D gene ambiguous. Trimming took 1 base from V and 0 from J, leaving 9 bases between them. Germline CDR1 SGHTA, CDR2 FQGNSA. This CDR3 region has 15 residues. This CDR3 is CASSLGTPANYGYTF. The CDR3 DNA sequence: TGTGCCAGCAGCTTAGGTACACCAGCTAACTATGGCTACACCTTC.

The V call is TRBV7-6, the J call TRBJ1-1; D gene uncertain. The CDR3 has 15 amino acids. Trimming stripped 5 bases from V and 0 bases from J, with 13 bases between. Germline values: CDR1 SGHVS, CDR2 FNYEAQ. The CDR3 here is CASSLGGVVNTEAFF. DNA for the CDR3: TGTGCCAGCAGCCTCGGTGGGGTCGTGAACACTGAAGCTTTCTTT.

The chain employs TRBV4-3 and TRBJ2-3; 8 bases line up with TRBD2. J was trimmed by 4 bases and V by 1 base; bases with no gene match: 4. Germline values: CDR1 LGHNA, CDR2 YSLEER. This CDR3 comprises 15 residues. The CDR3 nucleotides read TGCGCCAGCAGCCAAGGAGCGGGGGCGGCAGATACGCAGTATTTT. Amino acids: CASSQGAGAADTQYF.

The chain joins TRBV7-2 to TRBJ2-7, with 10 bases aligning to TRBD1. The CDR3 extends over 14 amino acids. Germline V gives CDR1 SGHTA, CDR2 FQGNSA. V was pared by 5 bases and J by 6 bases, with 7 bases of the junction left unmatched. The CDR3 is CASSQPGQGSEQYF. The CDR3 coding sequence is TGTGCCAGCAGCCAACCGGGACAGGGGAGCGAGCAGTACTTC.

J is TRBJ1-3 and V is TRBV6-1; a weak D match, TRBD1 (5 bases). The CDR3 spans 14 residues. Germline V gene lookup returns CDR1 MNHNS and CDR2 SASEGT. V gave up 1 base and J gave up 5 bases, with 9 bases separating them. DNA of the CDR3: TGTGCCAGCAGTGAAGGGGGCATAAGAAACACCATATATTTT. Translation: CASSEGGIRNTIYF.

J is TRBJ1-1 and V is TRBV12-3 or TRBV12-4; TRBD1 matches 7 bases. J gave up 3 bases and V 6 bases, and 4 bases lay outside the gene matches. This CDR3 has 13 residues. CDR3 in amino acids: CASRRQGDTEAFF. In DNA form, the CDR3 reads TGTGCCAGCAGGCGACAGGGAGACACTGAAGCTTTCTTT.

The rearrangement joins TRBV7-2 to TRBJ2-7, with 10 bases that match TRBD2. The V and J ends lost 1 base and 6 bases, in that order; junction bases with no gene match: 6. The CDR3 contains 15 residues. Germline CDR1 SGHTA, CDR2 FQGNSA. The CDR3 region is CASSLDASGSPEQYF. Written as DNA, the CDR3 is TGTGCCAGCAGCTTAGATGCTAGCGGGAGTCCCGAGCAGTACTTC.

The chain links TRBV5-5 to TRBJ2-2; D gene ambiguous. CDR1 SGHKS and CDR2 YYEKEE come from the germline V gene (reference sequence). The CDR3 length is 12 residues. V was pared by 5 bases and J by 4 bases, with 6 bases between. This CDR3 is CASSTGTGELFF. CDR3 DNA: TGTGCCAGCAGTACGGGCACCGGGGAGCTGTTTTTT.

The chain is built from TRBV6-5 and TRBJ1-3, with 7 bases aligning to TRBD1. V shed 2 bases and J 4 bases; nucleotides not matched to a gene: 8. CDR1 MNHEY and CDR2 SVGAGI come from the germline V gene. This CDR3 is 16 amino acids long. The CDR3 region is CASSYRRTGSGNTIYF. The DNA of the CDR3 is TGTGCCAGCAGTTACCGGCGGACAGGCTCAGGAAACACCATATATTTT.

This clone has just a few counts. CDR3 sequence: CASSLAGTGEPVAKNIQYF. In DNA form, the CDR3 reads TGTGCCAGCAGCTTAGCCGGGACAGGGGAACCAGTGGCCAAAAACATTCAGTACTTC. V gene TRBV7-9 combines with J gene TRBJ2-4; TRBD1 aligns across 10 bases. Per germline, CDR1 SEHNR and CDR2 FQNEAQ (reference sequence). CDR3 length: 19 amino acids. The J segment lost 1 base and the V segment lost 0 bases, leaving 9 bases of the junction unmatched.

V and J are TRBV29-1 and TRBJ2-6; D possibly corresponds to TRBD1 (6 bases). CDR1 is SQVTM, CDR2 ANQGSEA, per germline. Trimming shortened V by 1 base and J by 1 base, and 8 bases separated the two germline ends. This CDR3 is 15 amino acids long. This CDR3 reads CSVEGDISGANVLTF. CDR3 DNA sequence: TGCAGCGTTGAAGGGGACATTTCTGGGGCCAACGTCCTGACTTTC.